These 23 T cell receptor beta chains were sequenced from one sample in a study of blood T cell repertoires in COVID-19. The protocol was immunoSEQ multiplex PCR, while the TCRdb copy is restricted to in-frame clones and leaves out a portion. The table lists fewer than 200,000 clones, around 90% of them singletons, with nearly 0.55% in the top ten. The sequenced sample was peripheral blood. Source of these receptors: a man aged 45 to 65 with acute or convalescent COVID-19.

The chain recombines TRBV30 with TRBJ2-3; D is unclear. This CDR3 is built from 11 residues. The V gene's germline CDR1 is GTSNPN and CDR2 SVGIG (reference sequence). Trimming took off 5 bases at V and 0 bases at J, with 3 bases between the two ends. CDR3 in DNA: TGTGCCTGGCAGAGCACAGATACGCAGTATTTT. Its translation is CAWQSTDTQYF.

V and J are TRBV5-1 and TRBJ1-2; 7 positions match TRBD1. The CDR3 runs to 15 residues. Germline assignment: CDR1 SGHRS and CDR2 YFSETQ. V lost 1 base to trimming and J lost 8 bases; unmatched junction nucleotides: 11. The chain's CDR3 is CASSLTPGTAKGYTF. The CDR3 DNA sequence: TGCGCCAGCAGCTTGACCCCTGGGACAGCTAAAGGCTACACCTTC.

This chain connects TRBV28 to TRBJ1-5, with D possibly TRBD1 on 5 matching bases. The CDR3 is 15 amino acids. Germline V lookup: CDR1 MDHEN, CDR2 SYDVKM. Trimming took off 3 bases at V and 4 bases at J, with 13 bases between the two ends. CDR3 nucleotides: TGTGCCAGCAGTTTTTCAGGGATTCGGAATCAGCCCCAGCATTTT. It specifies CASSFSGIRNQPQHF.

The chain recombines TRBV30 with TRBJ2-6; no definite D call. The CDR3 extends over 13 amino acids. The V gene's germline CDR1 is GTSNPN and CDR2 SVGIG (reference sequence). The V and J ends lost 2 bases and 17 bases respectively, with 19 bases between them. CDR3 sequence (DNA): TGTGCCTGGAGTAGCGCTTCTAGGAACGTTGTGACTTTC. Translated: CAWSSASRNVVTF.

This clone was seen just once. The chain is built from TRBV11-2 and TRBJ2-1; TRBD1 matches at 7 bases. V shed 1 base, J shed 2 bases, and the junction held 5 bases outside the gene matches. This CDR3 has 16 amino acids. CDR1 is SGHAT and CDR2 is FQNNGV in the germline V gene. CDR3: CASSLGQGYAYNEQFF. The CDR3 DNA reads TGTGCCAGCAGCTTAGGACAGGGATATGCCTACAATGAGCAGTTCTTC.

This rearrangement joins TRBV6-5 to TRBJ2-2, with 7 bases matching TRBD2. This CDR3 comprises 14 residues. J lost 5 bases, V lost 2 bases, and 2 bases had no gene match. Per the germline V gene, CDR1 is MNHEY and CDR2 is SVGAGI. As DNA, the CDR3 is TGTGCCAGCAGTTACGGTAGCGGGACCGGGGAGCTGTTTTTT. Translation: CASSYGSGTGELFF.

The CDR3 DNA sequence: TGTGCTAGCAGCTTAGGGCGGGACAGGGTCCACCGCGAGCAGTACGTC. This codes for CASSLGRDRVHREQYV. The chain has TRBV7-7 and TRBJ2-7, with 9 bases lining up with TRBD1. Germline V gene lookup returns CDR1 SSHAT and CDR2 FNYEAQ (reference sequence). The CDR3 runs 16 residues.

This clone has a single count. J is TRBJ2-2 and V is TRBV7-2; TRBD2 matches at 9 bases. J lost 4 bases, V lost 5 bases, and 11 bases had no gene match. CDR1 and CDR2 (germline): SGHTA, FQGNSA. The CDR3 loop spans 17 amino acids. The CDR3 is CASSPRAGGRGTGELFF. The CDR3 DNA reads as TGTGCCAGCAGCCCCCGCGCGGGGGGGCGAGGCACCGGGGAGCTGTTTTTT.

The chain carries TRBV11-3 and TRBJ2-1, with D perhaps matching TRBD1 (6 bases). CDR1 and CDR2 from the germline V gene are SGHNT and YENEEA. V lost 5 bases to trimming and J lost 10 bases, with 15 bases between them. The CDR3 is 13 amino acids. CDR3 in DNA: TGTGCCAGCAGCACATCACCCGGGACAGAGCAGTTCTTC. Translating it yields CASSTSPGTEQFF.

The chain uses TRBV24-1 and TRBJ2-3, with 7 bases aligning to TRBD2. The CDR3 contains 16 residues. V dropped 2 bases and J dropped 8; count of bases not matched to a gene: 12. Germline V CDR1 and CDR2: KGHDR, SFDVKD. CDR3 amino acids: CATSDSSPGGLFTQYF. CDR3 nucleotide sequence: TGTGCCACCAGTGATTCCAGCCCGGGAGGACTTTTTACGCAGTATTTT.

V gene TRBV6-5 combines with J gene TRBJ2-2, with 8 bases identical to TRBD2. V lost 5 bases to trimming and J lost 4 bases; unmatched junction nucleotides: 3. Per germline, CDR1 MNHEY and CDR2 SVGAGI. CDR3 length: 14 amino acids. CDR3 amino acids: CASSKSGSTGELFF. Here the CDR3 DNA reads TGTGCCAGCAGTAAGAGCGGGAGCACCGGGGAGCTGTTTTTT.

The V and J genes are TRBV13 and TRBJ2-7; TRBD2 matches at 9 bases. V shed 7 bases and J 2 bases; nucleotides not matched to a gene: 3. Germline V gene lookup returns CDR1 PRHDT and CDR2 FYEKMQ (reference sequence). The CDR3 covers 13 residues. The CDR3 spells CASMGTSPYEQYF. CDR3 DNA: TGTGCCAGCATGGGGACTAGCCCCTACGAGCAGTACTTC.

The chain uses TRBV4-2 and TRBJ1-1; 8 nucleotides match TRBD1. The V and J ends lost 4 bases and 8 bases, in that order; junction bases with no gene match: 6. The CDR3 has 13 residues. The germline gives CDR1 LGHNA, CDR2 YNFKEQ. CDR3 residues: CASSLSRTGEAFF. The DNA of the CDR3 is TGTGCCAGCAGCCTAAGTAGGACAGGGGAAGCTTTCTTT.

The V gene is TRBV6-1, the J gene TRBJ2-3, with TRBD1 as a possible D gene (6 bases). Germline CDR1 MNHNS, CDR2 SASEGT. The CDR3 length is 14 residues. V was trimmed by 3 bases and J by 6 bases, leaving 13 bases between them. The CDR3 loop reads CASSDRGPRDTQYF. Written as DNA, the CDR3 is TGTGCCAGCAGTGACAGGGGCCCGAGGGATACGCAGTATTTT.

V is TRBV6-2 or TRBV6-3 and J is TRBJ2-7; 7 bases are shared with TRBD1. CDR1 is MNHEY and CDR2 is SVGEGT in the germline V gene. Unmatched junction bases numbered 5, after V lost 6 bases and J lost 0 bases. The CDR3 loop spans 14 amino acids. CDR3 residues: CASSNRGNSYEQYV. In DNA form, the CDR3 reads TGTGCCAGCAGCAACAGGGGCAACTCCTACGAGCAGTACGTC.

In its sample, this clone was seen once. This chain uses TRBV3-1 (or the pseudogene TRBV3-2) with TRBJ1-1, with D perhaps TRBD1 (6 bases). Trimming pared 4 bases from V and 4 bases from J, leaving 16 bases between. Germline loops: CDR1 LGHDT, CDR2 YNNKEL (reference sequence). This CDR3 is 15 amino acids long. CDR3 sequence (DNA): TGTGCCAGCAGCCCTATACAGGGTATGGGCACTGAAGCTTTCTTT. It specifies CASSPIQGMGTEAFF.

This clone was recorded only once. The same CDR3 is also encoded by other DNA sequences in this sample. This sequence joins TRBV12-3 or TRBV12-4 and TRBJ1-2; D unclear. Trimming took 3 bases from V and 3 from J, leaving 5 bases between them. The CDR3 consists of 12 residues. The DNA for the CDR3 is TGTGCCAGCAGTTTTTCTGACTATGGCTACACCTTC. It codes for CASSFSDYGYTF.

The chain uses TRBV2 and TRBJ1-6; 7 bases are shared with TRBD1. CDR1 is SNHLY and CDR2 is FYNNEI in the germline V gene. The CDR3 has 15 residues. The trim removed 6 bases at V and 5 bases at J, leaving 7 bases unmatched. The CDR3 reads CASRSQGVNNSPLHF. CDR3 coding DNA: TGTGCCAGCAGGAGCCAGGGGGTTAATAATTCACCCCTCCACTTT.

The gene calls are TRBV28 and TRBJ2-1, with TRBD2 matching over 10 bases. The CDR3 sequence is 16 residues long. V was pared by 3 bases and J by 7 bases, with 9 bases of the junction left unmatched. Germline CDR1 MDHEN, CDR2 SYDVKM. The CDR3 loop is CASSFQASGRGNEQFF. The DNA for the CDR3 is TGTGCCAGCAGTTTTCAGGCTAGCGGGAGAGGAAATGAGCAGTTCTTC.

The CDR3 DNA is TGTGCCAGCAGCGTACAACAGGGTAGATACGAGCAGTACGTC. Translated, it gives CASSVQQGRYEQYV. V gene TRBV9 combines with J gene TRBJ2-7; a possible D gene is TRBD1 (6 bases). Germline V gene lookup returns CDR1 SGDLS and CDR2 YYNGEE. Trimming cost V 1 base and J 4 bases, with 12 bases left between them. The CDR3 is made up of 14 amino acids.

V is TRBV7-8 and J is TRBJ2-7; D is undetermined. CDR3 length equals 12 residues. Trimming cost V 1 base and J 7 bases, with 8 bases left between them. Germline V CDR1 and CDR2: SGHVS, FQNEAQ. CDR3 sequence (DNA): TGTGCCAGCAGCTTAGTCTCGGGTGAGCAGTACTTC. Amino acids: CASSLVSGEQYF.

The chain has TRBV7-9 and TRBJ2-6; D gene unclear. V was pared by 5 bases and J by 1 base, with 12 bases between. The CDR3 covers 16 residues. Germline V lookup: CDR1 SEHNR, CDR2 FQNEAQ (reference sequence). Here the CDR3 DNA reads TGTGCCAGCAGCCCGAAAACACCATCTGGGGCCAACGTCCTGACTTTC. Encoded protein: CASSPKTPSGANVLTF.

The chain carries TRBV27 and TRBJ2-1; 8 nucleotides agree with TRBD1. The V segment lost 10 bases and the J segment 5 bases; nucleotides outside the gene matches: 10. There are 14 residues in the CDR3. Germline CDR1 MNHEY, CDR2 SMNVEV (reference sequence). The CDR3 sequence: CATKRAGGHNEQFF. In DNA, the CDR3 is TGTGCCACCAAACGGGCAGGGGGCCACAATGAGCAGTTCTTC.